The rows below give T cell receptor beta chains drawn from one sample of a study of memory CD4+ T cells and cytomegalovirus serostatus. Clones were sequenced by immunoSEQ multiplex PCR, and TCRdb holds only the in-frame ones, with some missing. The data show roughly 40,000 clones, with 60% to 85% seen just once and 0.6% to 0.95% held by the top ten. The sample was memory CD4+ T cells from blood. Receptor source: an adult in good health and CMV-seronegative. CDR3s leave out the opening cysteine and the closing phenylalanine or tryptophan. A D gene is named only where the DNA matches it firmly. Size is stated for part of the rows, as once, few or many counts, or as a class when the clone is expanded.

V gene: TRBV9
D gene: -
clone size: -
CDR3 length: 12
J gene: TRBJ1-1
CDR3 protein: ASSVAPTRTEAF

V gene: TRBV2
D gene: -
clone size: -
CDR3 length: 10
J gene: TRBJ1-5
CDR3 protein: ASRYSNQPQH

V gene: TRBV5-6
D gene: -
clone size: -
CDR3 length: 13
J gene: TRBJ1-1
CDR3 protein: ASSPLWGVNTEAF

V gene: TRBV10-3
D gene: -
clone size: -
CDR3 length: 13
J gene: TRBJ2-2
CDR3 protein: AISESAGVGGELF

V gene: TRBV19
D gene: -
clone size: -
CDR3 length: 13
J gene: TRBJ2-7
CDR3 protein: ASSFGRGAPYEQY

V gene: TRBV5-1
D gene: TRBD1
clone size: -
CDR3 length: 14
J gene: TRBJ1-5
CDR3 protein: ASSLGDRGQNQPQH

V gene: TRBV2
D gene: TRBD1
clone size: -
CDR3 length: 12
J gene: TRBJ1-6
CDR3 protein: ASTPGQGTSPLH

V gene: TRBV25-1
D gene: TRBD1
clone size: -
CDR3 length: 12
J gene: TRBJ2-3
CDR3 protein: ASRGTGVVDTQY

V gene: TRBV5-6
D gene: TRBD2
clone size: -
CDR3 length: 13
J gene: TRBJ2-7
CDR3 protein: ASSMTSGLAYEQY

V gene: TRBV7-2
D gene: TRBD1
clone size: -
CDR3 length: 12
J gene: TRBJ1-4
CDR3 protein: ASNRGQGAEKLF

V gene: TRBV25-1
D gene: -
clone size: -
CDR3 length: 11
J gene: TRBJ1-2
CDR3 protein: ASHGGQSYGYT

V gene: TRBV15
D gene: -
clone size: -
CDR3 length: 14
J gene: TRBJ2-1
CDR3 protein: ATSRGGTGSYNEQF

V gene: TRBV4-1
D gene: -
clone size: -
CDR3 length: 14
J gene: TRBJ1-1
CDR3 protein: ASSQEANSMNTEAF

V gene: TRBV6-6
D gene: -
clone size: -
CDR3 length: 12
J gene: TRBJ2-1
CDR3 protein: ASNLADFYNEQF

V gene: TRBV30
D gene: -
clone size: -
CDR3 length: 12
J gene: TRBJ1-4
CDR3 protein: AWSGPGDNEKLF

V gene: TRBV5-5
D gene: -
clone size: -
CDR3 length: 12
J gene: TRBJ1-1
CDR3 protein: ASSLDWGYTEAF

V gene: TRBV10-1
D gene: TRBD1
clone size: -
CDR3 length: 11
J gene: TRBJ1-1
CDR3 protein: ATGTVNRTEAF

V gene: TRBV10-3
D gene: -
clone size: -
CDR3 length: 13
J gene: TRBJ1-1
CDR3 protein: AISEKPSAGTEAF

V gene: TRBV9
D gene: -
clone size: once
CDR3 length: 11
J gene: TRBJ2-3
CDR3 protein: ASSSAVTDTQY

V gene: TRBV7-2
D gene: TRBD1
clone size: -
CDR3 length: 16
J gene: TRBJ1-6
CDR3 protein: ASSASRTGGAGNSPLH

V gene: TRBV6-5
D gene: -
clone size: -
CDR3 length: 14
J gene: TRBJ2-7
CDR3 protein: ASSYSGRGKGYEQY

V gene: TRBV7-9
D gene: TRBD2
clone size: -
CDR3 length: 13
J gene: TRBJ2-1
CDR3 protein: ASSAPSGGLNEQF

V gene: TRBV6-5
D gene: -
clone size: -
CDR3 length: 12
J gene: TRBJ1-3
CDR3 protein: ASTKASSGNTIY

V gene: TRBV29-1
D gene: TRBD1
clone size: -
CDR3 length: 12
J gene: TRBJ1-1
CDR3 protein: SATYDRVNTEAF

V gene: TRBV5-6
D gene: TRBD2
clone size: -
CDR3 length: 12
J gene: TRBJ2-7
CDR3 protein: ASYGGFPLYEQY

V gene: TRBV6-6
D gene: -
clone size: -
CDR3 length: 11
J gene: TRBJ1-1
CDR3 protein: ASSKESTTEAF

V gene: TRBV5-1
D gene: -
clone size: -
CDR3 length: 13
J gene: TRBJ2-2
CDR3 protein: ASSLSGTLTGELF

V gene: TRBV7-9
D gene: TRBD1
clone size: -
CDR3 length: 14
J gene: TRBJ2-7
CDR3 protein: ASSLALGQGTYEQY

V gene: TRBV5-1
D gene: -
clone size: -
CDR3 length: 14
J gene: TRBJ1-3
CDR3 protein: ASRPGGPSSGNTIY